This passage covers 30 T cell receptor beta chains from one sample sequenced in a study of regulatory T cells in long-lasting Graves disease. With iRepertoire HTBI primers and Arm-PCR of CDR3 regions, TCR beta libraries were built. TCRdb ran MiXCR on the multiplex PCR reads and lists one entry per CDR3 protein. The sample has 450,000 to 600,000 distinct CDR3 sequences, 15% to 20% seen once; the top ten hold approximately 12%. Stated time point: newly diagnosed GD, antithyroid drugs for less than 3 months. PBMCs provided the RNA from which the TCR library was made. These same data were also listed under a study on T cells in Graves' hyperthyroidism and ophthalmopathy.

The specimen comprised peripheral blood mononuclear cells (PBMCs), sampled at new diagnosis, from a patient treated with antithyroid drugs. The receptor set was obtained from a middle-aged man with Graves disease.

This clonotype was counted a few times. The chain carries TRBV20-1 and TRBJ2-7; TRBD2 matches at 11 bases. V trimming: 6 bases; J trimming: 2 bases; junction bases outside the gene matches: 6. The germline CDR1 and CDR2 sequences are DFQATT and SNEGSKA (reference sequence). This CDR3 is 14 amino acids long. Here the CDR3 DNA reads TGCAGTGCCCATAGCGGGAGGGTTCCCTACGAGCAGTACTTC. Translating gives CSAHSGRVPYEQYF.

The chain employs TRBV11-2 and TRBJ2-3; 8 bases match TRBD2. V shed 1 base, J shed 4 bases, and the junction held 19 bases outside the gene matches. CDR3 size: 20 residues. Germline CDR1 and CDR2: SGHAT and FQNNGV. The CDR3 spells CASSLGPPSFGREAPDTQYF. CDR3 DNA sequence: TGTGCCAGCAGCTTAGGACCCCCGAGTTTCGGGAGGGAGGCACCAGATACGCAGTATTTT.

Ten or more counts support this clonotype. The chain carries TRBV28 and TRBJ2-5; TRBD2 might be the D (5 bases). The V end was cut by 2 bases, the J end by 5 bases, with 12 bases between. The V gene's germline CDR1 is MDHEN and CDR2 SYDVKM. The CDR3 runs 14 residues. The CDR3 DNA reads TGTGCCAGCAGTTTAGAGGAGGCGTGGGAGACCCAGTACTTC. Translating gives CASSLEEAWETQYF.

The CDR3 here is CSVATGAIDTQYF. Written as DNA, the CDR3 is TGCAGCGTGGCGACAGGGGCCATAGATACGCAGTATTTT. The chain couples TRBV29-1 to TRBJ2-3; 8 bases match TRBD1. Per germline, CDR1 SQVTM and CDR2 ANQGSEA. The length of the CDR3 is 13 residues. V gave up 6 bases and J gave up 5 bases; unmatched junction bases: 7.

This clonotype was seen a handful of times. The rearrangement links TRBV7-2 to TRBJ1-2, with D unresolved. Trimming pared 5 bases from V and 0 bases from J, leaving 13 bases between. This CDR3 has 15 residues. In germline, CDR1 is SGHTA, CDR2 FQGNSA. Here the CDR3 DNA reads TGTGCCAGCAGCCCCGTAGGCCGGACTAACTATGGCTACACCTTC. Encoded protein: CASSPVGRTNYGYTF.

This clonotype was seen at least ten times. V and J are TRBV6-2 or TRBV6-3 and TRBJ1-2, with a tentative D call TRBD1 (6 bases). Germline CDR1 reads MNHEY; CDR2 reads SVGEGT. Trimming shortened V by 5 bases and J by 5 bases, and 15 bases separated the two germline ends. This CDR3 has 14 amino acids. The CDR3 DNA reads TGTGCCAGCAGTGAAACGGGGGCGCAGTATGGCTACACCTTC. It translates to CASSETGAQYGYTF.

This clonotype was detected many times. The J gene is TRBJ2-4, the V gene TRBV28, with 9 bases aligning to TRBD1. CDR1 and CDR2 from the germline V gene are MDHEN and SYDVKM. CDR3 length equals 15 residues. Trimming cost V 6 bases and J 1 base; bases outside gene matches: 4. CDR3 sequence: CASSTGGNAKNIQYF. The DNA for the CDR3 is TGTGCCAGCAGCACAGGGGGCAATGCCAAAAACATTCAGTACTTC.

This clonotype was recorded many times. The V gene is TRBV6-2 or TRBV6-3, the J gene TRBJ1-1, with a possible D match to TRBD1 (5 bases). CDR1 and CDR2 from the germline V gene are MNHEY and SVGEGT. V was clipped by 3 bases and J by 1 base, with 12 bases between them. This CDR3 region has 15 residues. DNA of the CDR3: TGTGCCAGCAGTTATCATGGCAGGGCGAACACTGAAGCTTTCTTT. Translated: CASSYHGRANTEAFF.

This clonotype was observed at least ten times. This rearrangement joins TRBV14 to TRBJ2-7, with 9 bases identical to TRBD1. Trimming took 9 bases from V and 5 from J; bases not matched to a gene: 14. CDR1 and CDR2 (germline): SGHDN, FVKESK. The CDR3 runs to 15 residues. The CDR3 DNA is TGTGCCAGTTCCGCCCACCGGGACAGGGTTGACGAGCAGTACTTC. Translated, it gives CASSAHRDRVDEQYF.

This clonotype was detected a few times. The genes are TRBV28 and TRBJ1-1; no clear D. CDR3 length: 15 amino acids. V was cut by 2 bases and J by 6 bases, with 16 bases left in between. Germline CDR1 and CDR2: MDHEN and SYDVKM. In DNA, the CDR3 is TGTGCCAGCAGTTTAGGTCCAAGACCGCCCGCTGAAGCTTTCTTT. This gives the protein CASSLGPRPPAEAFF.

This clonotype was detected many times. V and J are TRBV7-9 and TRBJ1-2, with 8 bases lining up with TRBD1. J lost 1 base, V lost 5 bases, and 6 bases had no gene match. CDR3 length equals 15 residues. CDR1 and CDR2 from the germline V gene are SEHNR and FQNEAQ (reference sequence). Here the CDR3 DNA reads TGTGCCAGCAGCACCGTCACAGGGGGTAACTATGGCTACACCTTC. This sequence encodes CASSTVTGGNYGYTF.

The CDR3 DNA reads as TGTGCCAGCAGCCAGGGCCTAGCGGGAGGGAACCAAGAGACCCAGTACTTC. It yields the protein CASSQGLAGGNQETQYF. The J gene is TRBJ2-5, the V gene TRBV4-2, with 12 nucleotides matching TRBD2. The germline CDR1 and CDR2 sequences are LGHNA and YNFKEQ. This CDR3 is 17 amino acids long. V trimming: 3 bases; J trimming: 0 bases; junction bases outside the gene matches: 5.

This clonotype was seen repeatedly, ten times or more. V is TRBV6-2 or TRBV6-3 and J is TRBJ2-1; unclear D gene. Germline V gives CDR1 MNHEY, CDR2 SVGEGT. The V and J ends lost 6 bases and 5 bases respectively, with 5 bases between them. The CDR3 consists of 11 residues. CDR3 DNA sequence: TGTGCCAGCAGATCAAACAATGAGCAGTTCTTC. Amino acid sequence: CASRSNNEQFF.

CDR3 nucleotide sequence: TGCAGCGTTGAGGGGGATGGCTACACCTTC. Its translation is CSVEGDGYTF. The chain employs TRBV29-1 and TRBJ1-2; a weak D match, TRBD1 (5 bases). V was clipped by 3 bases and J by 6 bases, with 5 bases between them. The CDR3 is 10 residues long. From germline, CDR1 is SQVTM and CDR2 ANQGSEA.

This clonotype was seen a few times. The chain couples TRBV20-1 to TRBJ1-5; the match to TRBD1 covers 9 bases. CDR3 size: 15 residues. Germline lookup yields CDR1 DFQATT and CDR2 SNEGSKA (reference sequence). V lost 5 bases and J lost 1; bases outside the gene matches: 6. This chain's CDR3 is CSAEQGASSNQPQHF. CDR3 DNA: TGCAGTGCTGAACAGGGGGCGTCGAGCAATCAGCCCCAGCATTTT.

This clonotype was seen repeatedly, ten times or more. This chain links TRBV5-1 with TRBJ2-3, with TRBD2 matching over 14 bases. This CDR3 has 16 amino acids. Germline CDR1 reads SGHRS; CDR2 reads YFSETQ. After removal of 4 bases from V and 4 bases from J, the junction contained 5 bases not matched to a gene. CDR3 DNA: TGCGCCAGCAGCCGACTAGCGGGAGGGCCGTCAGATACGCAGTATTTT. It yields the protein CASSRLAGGPSDTQYF.

In its sample, this clonotype was seen many times. J is TRBJ1-1 and V is TRBV28; 9 bases align to TRBD1. Germline V gene sequence: CDR1 MDHEN, CDR2 SYDVKM. The J segment lost 5 bases and the V segment lost 5 bases, leaving 6 bases of the junction unmatched. The CDR3 runs to 14 residues. The CDR3 nucleotides are TGTGCCAGCAGTCCCCAGACAGGGGGGACTGAAGCTTTCTTT. This gives the protein CASSPQTGGTEAFF.

This rearrangement joins TRBV6-5 to TRBJ2-3; no reliable D call. V was pared by 0 bases and J by 0 bases, with 10 bases between. Germline loops: CDR1 MNHEY, CDR2 SVGAGI. The CDR3 covers 16 residues. The CDR3 sequence is CASSYSIKTSTDTQYF. In DNA, the CDR3 is TGTGCCAGCAGTTACTCGATAAAGACTAGCACAGATACGCAGTATTTT.

This clonotype was seen many times. The rearrangement joins TRBV7-9 to TRBJ1-1, with D perhaps matching TRBD1 (6 bases). Deletions cut 2 bases from V and 3 bases from J, with 10 bases between. This CDR3 has 14 residues. CDR1 and CDR2 (germline): SEHNR, FQNEAQ (reference sequence). The CDR3 DNA sequence: TGTGCCAGCAGCTTATCGGCAGGGGACACTGAAGCTTTCTTT. This sequence encodes CASSLSAGDTEAFF.

This clonotype was picked up many times. The V gene is TRBV7-9, the J gene TRBJ2-7; maybe TRBD1 (6 bases). V lost 7 bases, J lost 0 bases, and 16 bases lay in between. Germline V gives CDR1 SEHNR, CDR2 FQNEAQ (reference sequence). This CDR3 has 15 amino acids. CDR3 nucleotides: TGTGCCAGCACCGGAGAAACAGGGAGCTCCTACGAGCAGTACTTC. Translation gives CASTGETGSSYEQYF.

This clonotype was detected many times. The V call is TRBV12-3 or TRBV12-4, the J call TRBJ1-1; 9 bases agree with TRBD1. With V trimmed by 5 bases and J by 0 bases, 13 bases remained unmatched. The CDR3 contains 18 residues. The CDR3 is CASSPGTGIGKMNTEAFF. CDR3 sequence (DNA): TGTGCCAGCAGTCCCGGGACAGGGATTGGGAAAATGAACACTGAAGCTTTCTTT.

This clonotype was detected a few times. The chain carries TRBV20-1 and TRBJ2-7; 13 nucleotides match TRBD2. CDR1 is DFQATT and CDR2 is SNEGSKA in the germline V gene (reference sequence). Unmatched junction bases numbered 14, after V lost 1 base and J lost 5 bases. The CDR3 sequence is 18 residues long. The DNA of the CDR3 is TGCAGTGCTAGAGGCGTGTTGGGACTAGCGGGGACCGGGAACGAGCAGTACTTC. Its protein product is CSARGVLGLAGTGNEQYF.

As regards this clonotype: This may stem from a read error, because a much larger clone lies one nucleotide away. The rearrangement links TRBV19 to TRBJ2-7; 10 bases align to TRBD1. CDR1 LNHDA and CDR2 SQIVND come from the germline V gene (reference sequence). V was pared by 10 bases and J by 4 bases, with 7 bases of the junction left unmatched. The CDR3 is 13 residues long. CDR3 sequence (DNA): TGTGCCACCACGACAGGGGGCGCGTACGAGCAGTACTTC. It encodes CATTTGGAYEQYF.

The sample holds many counts of this clonotype. The chain is built from TRBV2 and TRBJ2-5; D unresolved. This CDR3 has 14 amino acids. Per the germline V gene, CDR1 is SNHLY and CDR2 is FYNNEI. Between the trimmed V and J ends, which lost 3 bases and 2 bases, there was a span of 10 bases. CDR3 bases: TGTGCCAGCAGTGACGGTCTGAGGCAAGAGACCCAGTACTTC. This encodes CASSDGLRQETQYF.

This clonotype was seen at least ten times. The CDR3 loop is CASSPVSGRAPDTQYF. The CDR3 DNA is TGCGCCAGCAGCCCCGTTAGCGGGAGGGCCCCAGATACGCAGTATTTT. The chain combines TRBV5-1 with TRBJ2-3; 11 nucleotides match TRBD2. CDR3 length equals 16 residues. Trimming removed 4 bases from V and 4 bases from J; junction bases left unmatched: 8. Per the germline V gene, CDR1 is SGHRS and CDR2 is YFSETQ.

V gene TRBV29-1 combines with J gene TRBJ1-1; D ambiguous. The germline V gene has CDR1 SQVTM and CDR2 ANQGSEA. This CDR3 has 13 residues. The V end lost 4 bases, the J end lost 1 base, and 10 bases lay between the germline ends. CDR3 region: CSVAGYRNTEAFF. For the CDR3, the DNA is TGCAGCGTTGCGGGCTATAGGAACACTGAAGCTTTCTTT. Combining the CDR3 with reference TRBV29-1 and TRBJ1-1 gives the whole variable domain SAVISQKPSRDICQRGTSLTIQCQVDSQVTMMFWYRQQPGQSLTLIATANQGSEATYESGFVIDKFPISRPNLTFSTLTVSNMSPEDSSIYLCSVAGYRNTEAFFGQGTRLTVV.

This clonotype was found many times. The gene calls are TRBV7-6 and TRBJ2-3, with a tentative D call TRBD1 (6 bases). Germline CDR1 and CDR2: SGHVS and FNYEAQ. CDR3 size: 16 residues. V was cut by 4 bases and J by 1 base, with 15 bases left in between. The DNA of the CDR3 is TGTGCCAGCAGCTCAGGTAGCAGGGGCCGCACAGATACGCAGTATTTT. Translated, it gives CASSSGSRGRTDTQYF.

The chain links TRBV29-1 to TRBJ1-5; 7 bases match TRBD1. The CDR3 spans 15 residues. Trimming at V came to 4 bases and at J to 2 bases, leaving 8 bases not matched to a gene. Germline CDR1 and CDR2: SQVTM and ANQGSEA. Here the CDR3 reads CSVATGVNGNQPQHF. The CDR3, as DNA: TGCAGCGTTGCCACAGGGGTAAACGGCAATCAGCCCCAGCATTTT.

The V and J genes are TRBV30 and TRBJ1-6; D is unresolved. V gave up 3 bases and J gave up 8 bases, with 8 bases separating them. CDR3 length: 12 residues. CDR1 GTSNPN and CDR2 SVGIG come from the germline V gene (reference sequence). The chain's CDR3 is CAWSGYDSPLHF. The CDR3 DNA reads as TGTGCCTGGAGCGGATACGATTCACCCCTCCACTTT.

This clonotype was observed a handful of times. The gene calls are TRBV2 and TRBJ1-2, with D unclear. Trimming stripped 6 bases from V and 2 bases from J, with 13 bases between. This CDR3 has 14 residues. Germline V lookup: CDR1 SNHLY, CDR2 FYNNEI. The CDR3, as DNA: TGTGCCAGCAGCCCCCAACCTGAAAACTATGGCTACACCTTC. Translation gives CASSPQPENYGYTF.